These T cell receptor beta chains were read from a single sample in a study of blood T cell repertoires in COVID-19. Produced via immunoSEQ multiplex PCR; TCRdb's table is partial and in-frame only. Seen here are 250,000 or so clones, roughly 89% observed once, and the top ten hold 4% to 5%. Input material: peripheral blood. All receptors derive from a woman aged 40-49 years who had recovered from COVID-19. The CDR3 runs from the conserved cysteine through the conserved F or W. The order of the fields is clone size, J gene, D gene, V gene, CDR3 DNA, CDR3 protein. D genes are given only for firm matches. Part of the rows lack a size; the others show once, few, many or a class for expanded clones.

>NA|TRBJ1-1|TRBD1|TRBV29-1
TGCAGCGTTGTCGACAGGGTACGGACTGAAGCTTTCTTT
CSVVDRVRTEAFF
>NA|TRBJ2-5|TRBD2|TRBV5-6
TGTGCCAGCAGCTTGGCCCCAGCGGGAGGGCGGGAGACCCAGTACTTC
CASSLAPAGGRETQYF
>NA|TRBJ1-6|NA|TRBV12-3/TRBV12-4
TGTGCCAGCAGTCTCCAGGGTAACTCACCCCTCCACTTT
CASSLQGNSPLHF
>NA|TRBJ1-4|NA|TRBV9
TGTGCCAGCAGCGGCGGACAGAAGGCAACTAATGAAAAACTGTTTTTT
CASSGGQKATNEKLFF
>NA|TRBJ1-3|TRBD1|TRBV7-9
TGTGCCAGCAGCTCCCAGGGGGGCTCTGGAAACACCATATATTTT
CASSSQGGSGNTIYF
>NA|TRBJ2-1|TRBD2|TRBV5-6
TGTGCCAGCAGCCCACCCGGGACTAGCGTCTACAATGAGCAGTTCTTC
CASSPPGTSVYNEQFF
>NA|TRBJ1-5|TRBD1|TRBV7-9
TGTGCCAGCAGCCCGGGACAGGGGGGGACTCGCAATCAGCCCCAGCATTTT
CASSPGQGGTRNQPQHF
>few|TRBJ1-6|NA|TRBV29-1
TGCAGCGTTGGGCAGGGTGGTTCACCCCTCCACTTT
CSVGQGGSPLHF
>once|TRBJ2-3|NA|TRBV6-4
TGTGCCAGCAGTCCGCTCCCGACCCCCCGTCGGGGCACAGATACGCAGTATTTT
CASSPLPTPRRGTDTQYF
>NA|TRBJ1-1|NA|TRBV4-1
TGCGCCAGCAGCCAAAGAGTCGAGGGTTGGACTGAAGCTTTCTTT
CASSQRVEGWTEAFF
>NA|TRBJ2-1|TRBD2|TRBV5-6
TGTGCCAGCAGAAAAGCGGGAGGGCCTAATAATGAGCAGTTCTTC
CASRKAGGPNNEQFF
>NA|TRBJ1-3|NA|TRBV10-1
TGCGCCAGCAGTGAGTATCGGGGATCGGAAAGAAACACCATATATTTT
CASSEYRGSERNTIYF
>NA|TRBJ1-5|TRBD1|TRBV28
TGTGCCAGCAGACCCTCCCAGAGACAGGGGAATCAGCCCCAGCATTTT
CASRPSQRQGNQPQHF
>once|TRBJ1-4|NA|TRBV4-3
TGCGCCAGCAGCCAAGAAGTAAGGGGTAATGAAAAACTGTTTTTT
CASSQEVRGNEKLFF
>NA|TRBJ2-5|NA|TRBV7-2
TGTGCCAGCAGCTTAGTAGCAGCCTTCCAAGAGACCCAGTACTTC
CASSLVAAFQETQYF
>NA|TRBJ1-2|NA|TRBV6-5
TGTGCCATCATACCCGGGGGATGGAATGATGGCTACACCTTC
CAIIPGGWNDGYTF
>once|TRBJ1-4|TRBD1|TRBV15
TGTGCCACCAGCAGAGGGCGGGGCCAGGGGGGCACTAATGAAAAACTGTTTTTT
CATSRGRGQGGTNEKLFF
>NA|TRBJ1-4|TRBD1|TRBV6-2/TRBV6-3
TGTGCCAGCAGCACCGGGACAGTGACTGAAAAACTGTTTTTT
CASSTGTVTEKLFF
>few|TRBJ2-2|NA|TRBV19
TGTGCCAGTACCTCAGAGACAGGGAACACCGGGGAGCTGTTTTTT
CASTSETGNTGELFF
>NA|TRBJ1-3|NA|TRBV5-1
TGCGCCAGCAGCTTGTCAGACTCTGGAAACACCATATATTTT
CASSLSDSGNTIYF
>NA|TRBJ2-5|TRBD2|TRBV3-1/TRBV3-2
TGTGCCAGCAGCCAAGACTCCGGGGGGGCTCAGACCCAGTACTTC
CASSQDSGGAQTQYF
>NA|TRBJ2-7|NA|TRBV19
TGTGCCAGTAGTATGGCCGGTGGCGGAGGCTACGAGCAGTACTTC
CASSMAGGGGYEQYF